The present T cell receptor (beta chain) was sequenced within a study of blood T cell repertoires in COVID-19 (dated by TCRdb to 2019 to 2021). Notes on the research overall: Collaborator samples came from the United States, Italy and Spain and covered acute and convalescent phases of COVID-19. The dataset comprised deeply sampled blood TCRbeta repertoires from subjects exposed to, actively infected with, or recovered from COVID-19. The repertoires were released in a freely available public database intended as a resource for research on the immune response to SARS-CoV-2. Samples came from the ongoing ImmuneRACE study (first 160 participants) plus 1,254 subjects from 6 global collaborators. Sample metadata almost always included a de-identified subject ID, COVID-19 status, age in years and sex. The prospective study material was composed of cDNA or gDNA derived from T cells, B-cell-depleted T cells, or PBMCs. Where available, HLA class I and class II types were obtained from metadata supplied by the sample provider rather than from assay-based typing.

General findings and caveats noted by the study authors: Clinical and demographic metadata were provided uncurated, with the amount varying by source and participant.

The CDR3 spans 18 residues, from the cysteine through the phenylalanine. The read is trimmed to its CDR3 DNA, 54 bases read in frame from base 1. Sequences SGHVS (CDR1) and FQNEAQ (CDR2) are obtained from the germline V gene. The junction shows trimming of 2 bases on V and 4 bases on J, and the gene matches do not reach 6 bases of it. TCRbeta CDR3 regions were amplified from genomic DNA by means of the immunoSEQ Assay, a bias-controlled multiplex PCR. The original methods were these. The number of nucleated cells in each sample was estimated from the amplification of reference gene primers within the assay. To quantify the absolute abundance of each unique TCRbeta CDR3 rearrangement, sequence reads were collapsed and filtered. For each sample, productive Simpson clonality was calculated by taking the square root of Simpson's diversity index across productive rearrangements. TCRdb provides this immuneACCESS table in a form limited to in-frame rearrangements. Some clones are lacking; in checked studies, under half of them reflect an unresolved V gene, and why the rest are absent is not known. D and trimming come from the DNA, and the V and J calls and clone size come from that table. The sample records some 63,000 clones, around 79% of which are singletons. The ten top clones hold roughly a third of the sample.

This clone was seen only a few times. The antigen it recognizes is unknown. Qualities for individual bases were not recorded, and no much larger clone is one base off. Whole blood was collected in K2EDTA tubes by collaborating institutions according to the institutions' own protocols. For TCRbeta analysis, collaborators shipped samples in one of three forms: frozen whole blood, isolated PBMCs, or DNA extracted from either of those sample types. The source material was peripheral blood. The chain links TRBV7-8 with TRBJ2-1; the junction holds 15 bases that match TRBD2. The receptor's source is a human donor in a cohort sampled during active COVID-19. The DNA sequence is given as TGTGCCAGCAGCTTAACCGGGACTAGCGGGAGGACTTACAATGAGCAGTTCTTC. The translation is CASSLTGTSGRTYNEQFF.